A selection of T cell receptor beta chains follows, all from one sample in a study of OX40 agonist ivuxolimab in advanced cancers. The data were produced by immunoSEQ multiplex PCR, yet TCRdb's version contains in-frame clones alone and is incomplete. The sample lists about 83,000 clones; around 85% were seen once. This specimen was CD4+ or CD8+ T cells sorted from blood, taken in a trial of the OX40 agonist ivuxolimab. The source is an adult with an advanced solid tumor such as melanoma, head and neck, liver or kidney cancer. Both conserved end residues are trimmed from each CDR3. The order of the fields is CDR3 protein, D gene, V gene, J gene. D genes are given only for firm matches.

ASRTEGTYNSPLH	.	TRBV5-4	TRBJ1-6
ASSELGGQPNTEAF	.	TRBV25-1	TRBJ1-1
ASSEVRNTEAF	.	TRBV25-1	TRBJ1-1
ASSLRPGTGNEQY	TRBD1	TRBV7-3	TRBJ2-7
ASSTSRRAGEQY	.	TRBV5-4	TRBJ2-7
ASGSPRDRNFNQPQH	TRBD1	TRBV12-5	TRBJ1-5
ASSARQGGKSEAF	TRBD1	TRBV11-2	TRBJ1-1
ASILGGSQEAF	TRBD1	TRBV6-6	TRBJ1-1
ASSATSGSRENEQF	TRBD2	TRBV2	TRBJ2-1
ASSPGLAADTQY	TRBD2	TRBV5-4	TRBJ2-3
ASSQDGFLIYGYT	.	TRBV19	TRBJ1-2
ASSSERGTERYT	TRBD1	TRBV2	TRBJ1-2
ASSLASGQTEAF	.	TRBV5-6	TRBJ1-1
ASTPSHPRTGQETQY	TRBD1	TRBV5-4	TRBJ2-5
ASSWDSNTGELF	TRBD1	TRBV7-9	TRBJ2-2
ASSLDAGLAKNIQY	.	TRBV11-2	TRBJ2-4
ASIKSREQEKLF	.	TRBV6-1	TRBJ1-4
ASSYGLAGSYNEQF	TRBD2	TRBV5-1	TRBJ2-1
ASMRGLSSGELF	.	TRBV2	TRBJ2-2
ASTLGGSGELF	.	TRBV19	TRBJ2-2
ASSLAGTSTYNEQF	TRBD2	TRBV7-6	TRBJ2-1
ASSGRDSYGYT	TRBD1	TRBV6-5	TRBJ1-2
ASSQNPDWAGDHEQY	.	TRBV14	TRBJ2-7
ASSAIQGANTEAF	TRBD1	TRBV6-5	TRBJ1-1
ASSVGPSSDGYT	.	TRBV9	TRBJ1-2
ASSFSTANTGELF	.	TRBV11-3	TRBJ2-2
ASSQGSTGELF	.	TRBV19	TRBJ2-2
SVEKDSHEQY	.	TRBV29-1	TRBJ2-7
ATSRLQGVGETQY	.	TRBV15	TRBJ2-5
ASSNMRGVQGWNAGELF	.	TRBV19	TRBJ2-2
ASSAGLGGETQY	TRBD2	TRBV5-1	TRBJ2-5
ASRSGAMNTEAF	.	TRBV19	TRBJ1-1
ASRPSTDTQY	.	TRBV11-3	TRBJ2-3
ASSPIQGGPYEQY	.	TRBV27	TRBJ2-7
ASSLEAVVDEQY	.	TRBV27	TRBJ2-7
ASSPWDGTYNEQF	.	TRBV9	TRBJ2-1
ASSLSSLHNEQF	.	TRBV11-2	TRBJ2-1
AISERLASEQY	TRBD2	TRBV10-3	TRBJ2-7
ASSPGTGKTEQY	TRBD1	TRBV7-2	TRBJ2-7
ASSQPTGTNRGYT	TRBD1	TRBV4-3	TRBJ1-2
AWSVWQLNEKLF	.	TRBV30	TRBJ1-4
ASSPVETQY	.	TRBV18	TRBJ2-5